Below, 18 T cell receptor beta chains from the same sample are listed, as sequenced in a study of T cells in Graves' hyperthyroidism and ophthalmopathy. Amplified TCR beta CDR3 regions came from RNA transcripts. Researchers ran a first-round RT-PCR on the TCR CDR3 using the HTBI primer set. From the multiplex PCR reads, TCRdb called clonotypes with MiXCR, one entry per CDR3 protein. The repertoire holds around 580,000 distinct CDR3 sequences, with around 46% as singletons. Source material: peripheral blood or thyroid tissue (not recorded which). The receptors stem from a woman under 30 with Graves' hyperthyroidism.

This CDR3 is CASSYARRERSGQPQHF. CDR3 bases: TGTGCCAGCAGTTACGCGCGGAGGGAGCGTTCAGGTCAGCCCCAGCATTTT. The V and J genes are TRBV6-5 and TRBJ1-5, with D uncertain. There are 17 residues in the CDR3. The V end lost 2 bases, the J end lost 6 bases, and 20 bases lay between the germline ends. Germline V gives CDR1 MNHEY, CDR2 SVGAGI.

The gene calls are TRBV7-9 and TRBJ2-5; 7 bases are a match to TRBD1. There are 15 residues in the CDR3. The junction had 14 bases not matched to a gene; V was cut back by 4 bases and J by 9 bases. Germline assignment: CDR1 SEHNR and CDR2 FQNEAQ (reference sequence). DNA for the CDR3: TGTGCCAGCAGCTCCTCAACAGGGGCCAATCAGCCCCAGTACTTC. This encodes CASSSSTGANQPQYF.

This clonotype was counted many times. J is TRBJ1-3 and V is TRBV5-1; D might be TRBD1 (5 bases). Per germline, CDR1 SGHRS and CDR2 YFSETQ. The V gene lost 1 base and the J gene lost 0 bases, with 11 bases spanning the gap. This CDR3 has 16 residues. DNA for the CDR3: TGCGCCAGCAGCTTGACGACAGTCTACTCTGGAAACACCATATATTTT. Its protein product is CASSLTTVYSGNTIYF.

In nucleotides, the CDR3 is TGTGCCAGCAGCACCCTCGGGGGCAACGGTTTACAAGAGAGTCAGTACTTC. Translated: CASSTLGGNGLQESQYF. The chain recombines TRBV7-3 with TRBJ2-5; the D call may be TRBD1 or TRBD2 (6 bases each). CDR1 SGHTA and CDR2 FQGTGA come from the germline V gene. The length of the CDR3 is 17 residues. Trimming stripped 5 bases from V and 11 bases from J, with 30 bases between. Based on the CDR3 plus reference TRBV7-3 and TRBJ2-5, the full variable domain is GAGVSQTPSNKVTEKGKYVELRCDPISGHTALYWYRQSLGQGPEFLIYFQGTGAADDSGLPNDRFFAVRPEGSVSTLKIQRTERGDSAVYLCASSTLGGNGLQESQYFGPGTRLLVL.

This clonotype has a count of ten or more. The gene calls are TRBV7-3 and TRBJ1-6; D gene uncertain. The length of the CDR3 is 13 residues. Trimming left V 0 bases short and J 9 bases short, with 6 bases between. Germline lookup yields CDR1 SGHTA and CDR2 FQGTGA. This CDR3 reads CASSLTEGSPLHF. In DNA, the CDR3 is TGTGCCAGCAGCTTAACCGAGGGTTCACCCCTCCACTTT.

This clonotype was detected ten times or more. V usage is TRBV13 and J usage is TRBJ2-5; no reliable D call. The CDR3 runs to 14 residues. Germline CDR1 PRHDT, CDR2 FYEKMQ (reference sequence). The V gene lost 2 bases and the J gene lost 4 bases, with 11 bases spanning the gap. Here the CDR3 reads CASSLRVRRETQYF. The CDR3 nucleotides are TGTGCCAGCAGCTTAAGAGTGAGGAGAGAGACCCAGTACTTC.

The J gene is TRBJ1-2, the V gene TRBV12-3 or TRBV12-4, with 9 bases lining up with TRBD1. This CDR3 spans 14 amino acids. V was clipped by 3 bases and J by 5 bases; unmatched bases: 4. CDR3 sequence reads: CASSFRGQGYGYTF. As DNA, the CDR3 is TGTGCCAGCAGTTTCCGGGGACAGGGTTATGGCTACACCTTC.

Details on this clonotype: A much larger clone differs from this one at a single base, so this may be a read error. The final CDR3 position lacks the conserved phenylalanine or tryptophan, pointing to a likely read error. Here the CDR3 DNA reads TGTGCCAGAAGCGGGAGGGCGGGGTACGAGCAGTACCTC. It specifies CARSGRAGYEQYL. This rearrangement joins TRBV12-3 or TRBV12-4 to TRBJ2-7; TRBD2 matches 10 bases. V lost 9 bases and J lost 4; bases outside the gene matches: 6. This CDR3 region has 13 residues.

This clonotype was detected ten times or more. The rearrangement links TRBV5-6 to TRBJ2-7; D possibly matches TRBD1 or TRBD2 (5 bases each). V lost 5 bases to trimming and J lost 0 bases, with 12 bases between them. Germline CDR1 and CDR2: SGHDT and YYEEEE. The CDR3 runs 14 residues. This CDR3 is CASRVRDHSYEQYF. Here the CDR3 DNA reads TGTGCCAGCAGGGTACGGGACCACTCCTACGAGCAGTACTTC. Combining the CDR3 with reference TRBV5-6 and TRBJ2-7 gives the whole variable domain DAGVTQSPTHLIKTRGQQVTLRCSPKSGHDTVSWYQQALGQGPQFIFQYYEEEERQRGNFPDRFSGHQFPNYSSELNVNALLLGDSALYLCASRVRDHSYEQYFGPGTRLTVT.

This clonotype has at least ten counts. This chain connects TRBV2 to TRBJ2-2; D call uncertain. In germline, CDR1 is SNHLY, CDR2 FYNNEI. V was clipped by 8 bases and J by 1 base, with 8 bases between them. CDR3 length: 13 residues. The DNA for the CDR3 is TGTGCCAGCCGCCCCATGAACACCGGGGAGCTGTTTTTT. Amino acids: CASRPMNTGELFF.

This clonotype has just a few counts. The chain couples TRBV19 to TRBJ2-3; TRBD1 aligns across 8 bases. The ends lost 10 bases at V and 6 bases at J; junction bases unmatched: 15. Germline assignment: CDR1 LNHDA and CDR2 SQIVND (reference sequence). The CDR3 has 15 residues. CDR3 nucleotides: TGTGCCACTCAGGACAGGGTGGCTTCAGGGGATACGCAGTATTTT. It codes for CATQDRVASGDTQYF.

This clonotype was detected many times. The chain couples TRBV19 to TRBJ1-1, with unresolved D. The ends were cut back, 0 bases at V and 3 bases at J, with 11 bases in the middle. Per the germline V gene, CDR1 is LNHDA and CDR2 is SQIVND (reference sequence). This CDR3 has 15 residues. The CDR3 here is CASSIDPDIHTEAFF. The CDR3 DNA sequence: TGTGCCAGTAGTATAGATCCTGACATCCACACTGAAGCTTTCTTT. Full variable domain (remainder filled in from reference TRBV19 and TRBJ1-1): DGGITQSPKYLFRKEGQNVTLSCEQNLNHDAMYWYRQDPGQGLRLIYYSQIVNDFQKGDIAEGYSVSREKKESFPLTVTSAQKNPTAFYLCASSIDPDIHTEAFFGQGTRLTVV.

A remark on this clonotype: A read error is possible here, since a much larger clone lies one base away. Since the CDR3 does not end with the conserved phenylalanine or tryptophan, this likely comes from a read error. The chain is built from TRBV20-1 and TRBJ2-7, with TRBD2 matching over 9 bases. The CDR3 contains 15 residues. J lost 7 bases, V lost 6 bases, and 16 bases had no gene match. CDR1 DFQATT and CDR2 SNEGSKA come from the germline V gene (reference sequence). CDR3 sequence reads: CSAPPAGTSLVEQYL. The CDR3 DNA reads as TGCAGTGCCCCCCCCGCCGGGACTAGCCTTGTGGAGCAGTACCTC.

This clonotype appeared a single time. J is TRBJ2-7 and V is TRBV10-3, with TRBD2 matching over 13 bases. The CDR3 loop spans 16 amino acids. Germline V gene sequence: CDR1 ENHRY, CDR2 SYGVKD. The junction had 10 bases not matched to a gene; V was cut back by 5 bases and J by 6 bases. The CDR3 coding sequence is TGTGCCATCAGTTATAGGACTAGCGGGAGTCTCCGCGAGCAGTACTTC. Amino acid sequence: CAISYRTSGSLREQYF.

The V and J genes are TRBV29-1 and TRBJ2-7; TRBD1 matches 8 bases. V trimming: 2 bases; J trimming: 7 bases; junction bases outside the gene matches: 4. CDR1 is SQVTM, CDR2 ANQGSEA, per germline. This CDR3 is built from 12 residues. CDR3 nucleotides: TGCAGCGTTGAACGACAGGGGAATGAGCAGTACTTC. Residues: CSVERQGNEQYF.

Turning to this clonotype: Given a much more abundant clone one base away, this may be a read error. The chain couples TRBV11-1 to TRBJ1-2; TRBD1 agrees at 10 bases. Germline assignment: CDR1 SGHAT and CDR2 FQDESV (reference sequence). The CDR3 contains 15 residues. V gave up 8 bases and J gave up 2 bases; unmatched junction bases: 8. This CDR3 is CASGPGQGGNYGYTF. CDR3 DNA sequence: TGTGCCAGCGGCCCCGGACAGGGGGGAAACTATGGCTACACCTTC.

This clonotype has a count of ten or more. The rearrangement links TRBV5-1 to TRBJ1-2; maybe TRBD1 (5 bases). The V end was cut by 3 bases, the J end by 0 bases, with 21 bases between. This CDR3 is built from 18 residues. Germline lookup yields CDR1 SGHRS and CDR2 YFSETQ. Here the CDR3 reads CASSYPPGPQGANYGYTF. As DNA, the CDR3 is TGCGCCAGCAGCTATCCCCCGGGGCCCCAGGGAGCTAACTATGGCTACACCTTC.

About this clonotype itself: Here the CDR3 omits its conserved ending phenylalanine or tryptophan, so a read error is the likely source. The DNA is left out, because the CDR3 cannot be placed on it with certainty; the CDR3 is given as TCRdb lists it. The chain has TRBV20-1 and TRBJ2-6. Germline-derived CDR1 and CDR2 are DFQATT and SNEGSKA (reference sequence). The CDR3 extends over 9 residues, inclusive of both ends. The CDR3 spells CSAREDTTS.